This TCR beta chain was sequenced in a study of CD8 T cells in Susac syndrome. Study overall: Intravenous immunoglobulin alone or corticosteroids were being given to patients with Susac syndrome at blood draw, unless they were therapy-naive.

After extraction with the RNeasy kit, about 0.45 to 1 ug of the RNA was reverse transcribed using random hexamers. Each CDR3 protein gets one entry after TCRdb re-called the immunoSEQ multiplex PCR reads with MiXCR. This table has more than 150,000 distinct CDR3 sequences, more than 85% appearing once. Findings and limits, study-wide: Susac-specific public clones numbered about 16 in total CD8+ repertoires (and roughly five in CD8+ TEMRA repertoires).

A remark on this clonotype: The antigen remains unidentified.

The CDR3 contains 11 residues. The V and J ends lost 4 bases and 5 bases respectively, with 9 bases between them. Per germline, CDR1 SQVTM and CDR2 ANQGSEA. Blood CD8+ and CD4+ T cells underwent high-throughput TCR beta sequencing. Negative isolation yielded CD4+ and CD8+ T cells, and FACS enriched TEMRA cells. The TCR originated in a human donor with Susac syndrome. Sequencing was performed on CD8+ T cells from PBMCs. This chain joins TRBV29-1 and TRBJ2-7; possible D gene TRBD1, 6 bases. CDR3 sequence reads: CSVVGADEQYF. In DNA form, the CDR3 reads TGCAGCGTTGTGGGGGCAGACGAGCAGTACTTC.